Listed below are T cell receptor beta chains from one sample, sequenced in a study of blood T cell repertoires in COVID-19. TCRdb's table, derived via immunoSEQ multiplex PCR, lists solely in-frame clones and lacks some. This table has 88,000 or so clones, around 75% appearing once. Sequenced sample: peripheral blood. The receptors originated from a human donor in a cohort sampled during active COVID-19. Both conserved end residues are part of each CDR3. D genes are given only for firm matches. The listing skips clone size in some rows; elsewhere it reads once, few, many or a size class.

v_gene: TRBV27; j_gene: TRBJ1-2; abundance: -; d_gene: -; CDR3nt: TGTGCCAGCAGTTCTCTCCGACAGACCAGTCACTATGGCTACACCTTC; CDR3aa: CASSSLRQTSHYGYTF
v_gene: TRBV28; j_gene: TRBJ2-7; abundance: -; d_gene: -; CDR3nt: TGTGCCAGCAGTTTAGAACAGGAATCCTACGAGCAGTACTTC; CDR3aa: CASSLEQESYEQYF
v_gene: TRBV7-8; j_gene: TRBJ2-5; abundance: -; d_gene: -; CDR3nt: TGTGCCAGCAGCCGACAAGGGGCCAGGGAGACCCAGTACTTC; CDR3aa: CASSRQGARETQYF
v_gene: TRBV7-8; j_gene: TRBJ2-7; abundance: -; d_gene: TRBD2; CDR3nt: TGTGCCAGCAGCGTAGGACTAGCGGGAGCCCCCTACGAGCAGTACTTC; CDR3aa: CASSVGLAGAPYEQYF
v_gene: TRBV29-1; j_gene: TRBJ2-3; abundance: -; d_gene: -; CDR3nt: TGCAGCGTTGCCCACACCCCCCCGGGAGATACGCAGTATTTT; CDR3aa: CSVAHTPPGDTQYF
v_gene: TRBV7-9; j_gene: TRBJ2-6; abundance: once; d_gene: TRBD1; CDR3nt: TGTGCCAGCAGCCCGGGACAGGGCGACGTCCTGACTTTC; CDR3aa: CASSPGQGDVLTF
v_gene: TRBV6-5; j_gene: TRBJ2-3; abundance: -; d_gene: -; CDR3nt: TGTGCCAGTGAGGGGGACACACCCACAGATACGCAGTATTTT; CDR3aa: CASEGDTPTDTQYF
v_gene: TRBV7-9; j_gene: TRBJ2-3; abundance: -; d_gene: TRBD2; CDR3nt: TGTGCCAGCAGCCTAGGACTAGCGGGAGAGTTCACAGATACGCAGTATTTT; CDR3aa: CASSLGLAGEFTDTQYF
v_gene: TRBV27; j_gene: TRBJ1-1; abundance: medium-sized; d_gene: -; CDR3nt: TGTGCCAGCAGCACCTACAGGGAGGGGGAAGCTTTCTTT; CDR3aa: CASSTYREGEAFF
v_gene: TRBV9; j_gene: TRBJ2-7; abundance: -; d_gene: -; CDR3nt: TGTGCCAGCAGCTCCCGGGGGCAGTACTTC; CDR3aa: CASSSRGQYF
v_gene: TRBV29-1; j_gene: TRBJ2-3; abundance: -; d_gene: -; CDR3nt: TGCAGCGTCGAAGTAGCGGATAGCACAGATACGCAGTATTTT; CDR3aa: CSVEVADSTDTQYF
v_gene: TRBV15; j_gene: TRBJ1-4; abundance: -; d_gene: TRBD1; CDR3nt: TGTGCCACCCTAGATAGACAGGGGCCGAATGAAAAACTGTTTTTT; CDR3aa: CATLDRQGPNEKLFF
v_gene: TRBV5-6; j_gene: TRBJ1-4; abundance: -; d_gene: -; CDR3nt: TGTGCCAGCAGCCCCCTCTTCTCAGAAGCTAATGAAAAACTGTTTTTT; CDR3aa: CASSPLFSEANEKLFF
v_gene: TRBV19; j_gene: TRBJ2-7; abundance: -; d_gene: TRBD1; CDR3nt: TGTGCCAGTAGTATTGAGACAGGGGAGACCGAGCAGTACTTC; CDR3aa: CASSIETGETEQYF
v_gene: TRBV6-5; j_gene: TRBJ1-2; abundance: few; d_gene: -; CDR3nt: TGTGCCAGCAGTTCTCCTGGTCGGGTCGGCTACACCTTC; CDR3aa: CASSSPGRVGYTF
v_gene: TRBV5-1; j_gene: TRBJ1-1; abundance: -; d_gene: TRBD1; CDR3nt: TGCGCCAGCAGCACAACAGGGGGCCTCACTGAAGCTTTCTTT; CDR3aa: CASSTTGGLTEAFF
v_gene: TRBV5-6; j_gene: TRBJ2-2; abundance: -; d_gene: -; CDR3nt: TGTGCCAGCAGCTACACAGGTGCTCCTAACACCGGGGAGCTGTTTTTT; CDR3aa: CASSYTGAPNTGELFF
v_gene: TRBV29-1; j_gene: TRBJ2-7; abundance: -; d_gene: TRBD1; CDR3nt: TGCAGCGTGACCGGGACAGGGAACTACGAGCAGTACTTC; CDR3aa: CSVTGTGNYEQYF
v_gene: TRBV4-3; j_gene: TRBJ2-3; abundance: -; d_gene: -; CDR3nt: TGCGCCAGCAGCCAAGCCCGTCTAAATACGCAGTATTTT; CDR3aa: CASSQARLNTQYF
v_gene: TRBV5-1; j_gene: TRBJ2-2; abundance: -; d_gene: -; CDR3nt: TGCGCCAGCAGCTTGAATATGGCTGGCAGCGACACCGGGGAGCTGTTTTTT; CDR3aa: CASSLNMAGSDTGELFF
v_gene: TRBV6-2/TRBV6-3; j_gene: TRBJ2-7; abundance: once; d_gene: TRBD2; CDR3nt: TGTGCCAGCAGTTACTCGAGCCGGGGGGGGACTAGCAGCGACGAGCAGTACTTC; CDR3aa: CASSYSSRGGTSSDEQYF
v_gene: TRBV28; j_gene: TRBJ1-2; abundance: -; d_gene: TRBD1; CDR3nt: TGTGCCAGCAGTCCGGGACAGATTGCCTATGGCTACACCTTC; CDR3aa: CASSPGQIAYGYTF
v_gene: TRBV2; j_gene: TRBJ2-3; abundance: -; d_gene: TRBD1; CDR3nt: TGTGCCAGCAGTGAGACAGGGCGCACTAGCACAGATACGCAGTATTTT; CDR3aa: CASSETGRTSTDTQYF
v_gene: TRBV27; j_gene: TRBJ2-7; abundance: -; d_gene: -; CDR3nt: TGTGCCAGCAGTTACCGAGACACAGGATACGAGCAGTACTTC; CDR3aa: CASSYRDTGYEQYF
v_gene: TRBV4-3; j_gene: TRBJ2-5; abundance: -; d_gene: -; CDR3nt: TGCGCCAGCAGCCAAGGCGCTAACAGAGACCAAGAGACCCAGTACTTC; CDR3aa: CASSQGANRDQETQYF
v_gene: TRBV5-1; j_gene: TRBJ2-6; abundance: once; d_gene: TRBD1; CDR3nt: TGCGCCAGCAGCTTCACCGGGACAGCCTCTGGGGCCAACGTCCTGACTTTC; CDR3aa: CASSFTGTASGANVLTF
v_gene: TRBV3-1/TRBV3-2; j_gene: TRBJ1-4; abundance: -; d_gene: -; CDR3nt: TGTGCCAGCAGCCAAGGCGCAACTAATGAAAAACTGTTTTTT; CDR3aa: CASSQGATNEKLFF
v_gene: TRBV7-9; j_gene: TRBJ1-4; abundance: -; d_gene: TRBD1; CDR3nt: TGTGCCAGCAGCCGGGACAGGGGTGGGGAAAAACTGTTTTTT; CDR3aa: CASSRDRGGEKLFF
v_gene: TRBV5-6; j_gene: TRBJ1-2; abundance: -; d_gene: TRBD1; CDR3nt: TGTGCCAGCAGCGTGGACAGGGGCTATGGCTACACCTTC; CDR3aa: CASSVDRGYGYTF
v_gene: TRBV7-6; j_gene: TRBJ2-7; abundance: -; d_gene: TRBD2; CDR3nt: TGTGCCAGCAGCTTATCCGGTAGCGGGAGGAGCTCCTACGAGCAGTACTTC; CDR3aa: CASSLSGSGRSSYEQYF
v_gene: TRBV4-1; j_gene: TRBJ2-5; abundance: -; d_gene: -; CDR3nt: TGCGCCAGCAGCCATCGTCGGGGAATCCAAGAGACCCAGTACTTC; CDR3aa: CASSHRRGIQETQYF
v_gene: TRBV28; j_gene: TRBJ1-5; abundance: -; d_gene: -; CDR3nt: TGTGCCAGCAGTCCCGAGGGTCAGCCCCAGCATTTT; CDR3aa: CASSPEGQPQHF
v_gene: TRBV3-1/TRBV3-2; j_gene: TRBJ2-3; abundance: -; d_gene: TRBD2; CDR3nt: TGTGCCAGCAGCCGGATGACTAGCGGGACTCCAGATACGCAGTATTTT; CDR3aa: CASSRMTSGTPDTQYF
v_gene: TRBV18; j_gene: TRBJ1-2; abundance: -; d_gene: TRBD1; CDR3nt: TGTGCCAGCTCACCGGGACAGGGGGCGAGGGGCTACACCTTC; CDR3aa: CASSPGQGARGYTF
v_gene: TRBV29-1; j_gene: TRBJ1-2; abundance: -; d_gene: -; CDR3nt: TGCAGCGTTGGGACGGGAAACTATGGCTACACCTTC; CDR3aa: CSVGTGNYGYTF
v_gene: TRBV11-1; j_gene: TRBJ2-5; abundance: -; d_gene: TRBD1; CDR3nt: TGTGCCAGCAGCTTGACCACAGGGGAAGAGACCCAGTACTTC; CDR3aa: CASSLTTGEETQYF
v_gene: TRBV11-3; j_gene: TRBJ2-1; abundance: -; d_gene: -; CDR3nt: TGTGCCAGCAGCTTAGGGAGGAGCTCCTACAATGAGCAGTTCTTC; CDR3aa: CASSLGRSSYNEQFF
v_gene: TRBV3-1/TRBV3-2; j_gene: TRBJ1-1; abundance: -; d_gene: -; CDR3nt: TGTGCCAGCAGCCAAGAAGTGACGGGGAACACTGAAGCTTTCTTT; CDR3aa: CASSQEVTGNTEAFF
v_gene: TRBV6-6; j_gene: TRBJ1-1; abundance: -; d_gene: TRBD1; CDR3nt: TGTGCCAGCAGTTACAGGGACAGGGGGGATGCTGAAGCTTTCTTT; CDR3aa: CASSYRDRGDAEAFF
v_gene: TRBV5-6; j_gene: TRBJ1-2; abundance: few; d_gene: -; CDR3nt: TGTGCCAGCAGCTCAAAGACAGGCCACTATGGCTACACCTTC; CDR3aa: CASSSKTGHYGYTF
v_gene: TRBV2; j_gene: TRBJ1-2; abundance: -; d_gene: TRBD1; CDR3nt: TGTGCCAGCAAACGGACAGGGACTAACTATGGCTACACCTTC; CDR3aa: CASKRTGTNYGYTF
v_gene: TRBV28; j_gene: TRBJ2-3; abundance: -; d_gene: TRBD2; CDR3nt: TGTGCCACATGTACCGGGAGCGGGGCAGATACGCAGTATTTT; CDR3aa: CATCTGSGADTQYF
v_gene: TRBV10-3; j_gene: TRBJ2-1; abundance: -; d_gene: TRBD2; CDR3nt: TGTGCCATCAATAGCGGGAGTTTTTATGAGCAGTTCTTC; CDR3aa: CAINSGSFYEQFF
v_gene: TRBV4-3; j_gene: TRBJ2-7; abundance: -; d_gene: -; CDR3nt: TGCGCCAGCAGCCAAGATCTGCGGTCCGAGCAGTACTTC; CDR3aa: CASSQDLRSEQYF
v_gene: TRBV4-2; j_gene: TRBJ1-5; abundance: -; d_gene: -; CDR3nt: TGTGCCAGCAGCCCGAGGGACTATGGTAGCAATCAGCCCCAGCATTTT; CDR3aa: CASSPRDYGSNQPQHF
v_gene: TRBV5-1; j_gene: TRBJ2-2; abundance: once; d_gene: -; CDR3nt: TGCGCCAGCAGCTCTGGCGGGTTCACCGGGGAGCTGTTTTTT; CDR3aa: CASSSGGFTGELFF
v_gene: TRBV18; j_gene: TRBJ1-2; abundance: -; d_gene: TRBD1; CDR3nt: TGTGCCAGCTCAGGCACGGGACAGGGGGACTATGGCTACACCTTC; CDR3aa: CASSGTGQGDYGYTF
v_gene: TRBV19; j_gene: TRBJ1-1; abundance: -; d_gene: TRBD1; CDR3nt: TGTGCCAGTATATCCCTCAGACAGGGCACTGAAGCTTTCTTT; CDR3aa: CASISLRQGTEAFF
v_gene: TRBV28; j_gene: TRBJ1-2; abundance: -; d_gene: -; CDR3nt: TGTGCCAGCAGTCTCCTACAGGTGAATGGCTACACCTTC; CDR3aa: CASSLLQVNGYTF